Below, one T cell receptor beta chain is given with its context. Its antigen is unknown. This sample is part of a study of identical twins. Germline loops: CDR1 DFQATT, CDR2 SNEGSKA (reference sequence). The CDR3 spans 16 residues. Between the trimmed V and J ends, which lost 3 bases and 4 bases, there was a span of 21 bases. TCRdb re-derived calls from the 5' RACE reads in MiXCR, one entry per CDR3 protein. The sample yields 300,000 to 350,000 distinct CDR3 sequences, 12% seen once. Study-wide points: Fewer insertions marked abundant cord blood beta clonotypes; young adult naive trended weakly, memory not at all. The analysis was cross-sectional rather than longitudinal within donors. Compared with models, monozygotic twins showed more out-of-frame TCR alpha sharing.

The same specimen was also included in a second study, on yellow fever vaccine responses in identical twins.

The V and J genes are TRBV20-1 and TRBJ2-5; no definite D call. The sequenced sample was CD8+ T cells sorted from blood. This receptor was identified in a woman under 30 in good health. Here the CDR3 DNA reads TGCAGTGCTAGCATCGTGTACTTCGATAAAGGAGAGACCCAGTACTTC. It translates to CSASIVYFDKGETQYF.